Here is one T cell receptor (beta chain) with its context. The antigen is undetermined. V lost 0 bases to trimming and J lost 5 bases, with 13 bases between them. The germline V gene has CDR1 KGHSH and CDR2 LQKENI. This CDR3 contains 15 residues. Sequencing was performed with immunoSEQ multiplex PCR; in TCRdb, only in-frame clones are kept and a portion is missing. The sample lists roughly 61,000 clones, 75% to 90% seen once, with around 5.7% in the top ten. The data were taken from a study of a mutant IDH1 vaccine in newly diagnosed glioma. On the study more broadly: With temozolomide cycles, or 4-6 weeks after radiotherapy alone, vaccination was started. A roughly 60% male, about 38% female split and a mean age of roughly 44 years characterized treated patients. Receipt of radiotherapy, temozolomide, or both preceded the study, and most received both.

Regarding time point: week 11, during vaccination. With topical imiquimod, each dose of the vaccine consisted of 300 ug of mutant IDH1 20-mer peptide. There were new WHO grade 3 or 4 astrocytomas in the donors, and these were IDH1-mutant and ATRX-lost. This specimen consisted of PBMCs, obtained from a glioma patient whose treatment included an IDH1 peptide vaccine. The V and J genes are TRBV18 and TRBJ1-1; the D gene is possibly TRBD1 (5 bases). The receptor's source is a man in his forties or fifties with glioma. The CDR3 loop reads CASSPPYQGGTEAFF. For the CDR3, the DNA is TGTGCCAGCTCACCACCGTACCAGGGTGGGACTGAAGCTTTCTTT.